This T cell receptor beta chain was captured by sequencing in a study of cytomegalovirus exposure and HLA in healthy donors. The CDR3 is made up of 15 amino acids. Looked up from germline, CDR1 is SGHDN and CDR2 is FVKESK. V lost 4 bases and J 0 bases, leaving 13 bases between the germline ends. The study ran its PCR with 60 Vbeta and 13 Jbeta primers. Repertoires were generated with immunoSEQ multiplex PCR, while TCRdb's copy carries only in-frame clones and drops some. The sample has approximately 100,000 clones, about 70% seen once. Study outcomes and limitations: The study assumed roughly uniform donor sequencing depth for presence/absence analyses. As a later analysis showed, several of the most significant clusters appeared to be linked to common viral pathogens.

This clone has only a few counts. Its specificity is unknown. The V and J genes are TRBV14 and TRBJ2-7; the D is unclear. The sample was PBMCs. This TCR was sampled from a man aged 50-59 years in good health and CMV-seropositive. The CDR3 DNA is TGTGCCAGCAGCCCCCTACTAAAAAACTCCTACGAGCAGTACTTC. Translating gives CASSPLLKNSYEQYF.